This is a list of T cell receptor beta chains from one sample in a study of tumor-infiltrating lymphocytes in primary liver carcinoma. In TCRdb, the multiplex PCR reads were re-called with MiXCR into one record per CDR3 protein. The sample holds more than 85,000 distinct CDR3 sequences, approximately 78% seen once. Source material: liver tumor tissue from sampling region 3. All receptors come from a man aged 40-50 years with primary liver carcinoma and hepatitis B virus infection. CDR3s include the opening cysteine and the closing phenylalanine or tryptophan. A D gene is named only where the DNA matches it firmly. Not all rows give a size; the values are once, few, many and, for expanded clones, a class.

v_gene: TRBV5-4; j_gene: TRBJ2-1; abundance: .; d_gene: .; CDR3aa: CASNLGCGNNEQSF; CDR3nt: TGTGCCAGCAACCTTGGATGCGGGAACAATGAGCAGTCCTTC
v_gene: TRBV6-1; j_gene: TRBJ2-5; abundance: .; d_gene: .; CDR3aa: CASSRELGETQYF; CDR3nt: TGTGCCAGCAGCAGGGAGTTAGGAGAGACCCAATACTTC
v_gene: TRBV28; j_gene: TRBJ1-5; abundance: many; d_gene: .; CDR3aa: CASTLGGQPQHF; CDR3nt: TGTGCCAGCACCTTAGGGGGTCAGCCCCAGCATTTT
v_gene: TRBV11-1; j_gene: TRBJ2-3; abundance: few; d_gene: .; CDR3aa: CASSSSRESTDTQYF; CDR3nt: TGTGCCAGCAGTTCATCGAGGGAGAGCACAGATACGCAGTATTTT
v_gene: TRBV14; j_gene: TRBJ2-2; abundance: .; d_gene: .; CDR3aa: CASSQIYRAGGELFF; CDR3nt: TGTGCCAGTAGCCAAATCTACAGGGCGGGCGGGGAGCTGTTTTTT
v_gene: TRBV28; j_gene: TRBJ2-3; abundance: .; d_gene: TRBD2; CDR3aa: CASSISGSSTETQYF; CDR3nt: TGTGCCAGCAGTATTAGCGGGTCTAGCACGGAAACGCAGTATTTT
v_gene: TRBV29-1; j_gene: TRBJ2-3; abundance: .; d_gene: TRBD2; CDR3aa: CSVLGLEGISTGTLYF; CDR3nt: TGCAGCGTTCTTGGACTAGAGGGGATAAGCACAGGTACGCTGTATTTT
v_gene: TRBV7-9; j_gene: TRBJ2-7; abundance: once; d_gene: .; CDR3aa: CASTPTAWETGDNEQYF; CDR3nt: TGTGCCAGCACTCCGACAGCCTGGGAAACGGGGGACAATGAGCAGTACTTC
v_gene: TRBV11-2; j_gene: TRBJ2-1; abundance: once; d_gene: .; CDR3aa: CASSFSSLGHDQFF; CDR3nt: TGCGCCAGCAGCTTTTCTAGCTTGGGGCATGATCAGTTCTTC
v_gene: TRBV14; j_gene: TRBJ1-2; abundance: .; d_gene: .; CDR3aa: CASSQVNAPWENDYTF; CDR3nt: TGTGCCAGCAGCCAAGTTAACGCCCCGTGGGAAAATGACTACACCTTC
v_gene: TRBV19; j_gene: TRBJ2-6; abundance: .; d_gene: .; CDR3aa: CASNIAGAGANVLTF; CDR3nt: TGTGCCAGTAATATAGCCGGTGCTGGGGCCAACGTCCTGACTTTC
v_gene: TRBV4-2; j_gene: TRBJ2-2; abundance: .; d_gene: .; CDR3aa: CTSSQLTDHTGELFF; CDR3nt: TGTACCAGCAGTCAGTTGACAGACCACACTGGGGAGCTGTTTTTT
v_gene: TRBV4-2; j_gene: TRBJ2-2; abundance: .; d_gene: TRBD1; CDR3aa: CASSQGTGGAGEMFF; CDR3nt: TGTGCCAGCAGCCAAGGTACAGGGGGCGCCGGGGAGATGTTTTTT
v_gene: TRBV14; j_gene: TRBJ1-6; abundance: .; d_gene: .; CDR3aa: CPNSQGRAAGSPLHF; CDR3nt: TGTCCCAACAGTCAAGGAAGGGCGGCGGGATCACCCCTCCACTTT
v_gene: TRBV7-9; j_gene: TRBJ2-7; abundance: many; d_gene: TRBD1; CDR3aa: CASTKVPGQGGYEQYF; CDR3nt: TGTGCCAGCACCAAGGTTCCGGGACAGGGAGGGTACGAGCAGTACTTC
v_gene: TRBV4-3; j_gene: TRBJ2-7; abundance: .; d_gene: .; CDR3aa: CTSSQGNEVKQYF; CDR3nt: TGCACCAGCAGCCAAGGGAACGAAGTAAAACAGTACTTC
v_gene: TRBV6-1; j_gene: TRBJ1-1; abundance: many; d_gene: .; CDR3aa: CASREGARPEAFF; CDR3nt: TGTGCCAGCAGAGAGGGAGCTCGCCCTGAAGCTTTCTTT
v_gene: TRBV30; j_gene: TRBJ2-2; abundance: .; d_gene: .; CDR3aa: CAWRGQEDTGKLFF; CDR3nt: TGTGCCTGGAGAGGTCAGGAGGACACCGGGAAACTGTTTTTT
v_gene: TRBV6-9; j_gene: TRBJ2-2; abundance: medium-sized; d_gene: .; CDR3aa: CASARVDTGELFF; CDR3nt: TGTGCCAGCGCCAGGGTGGACACCGGGGAGCTGTTTTTT
v_gene: TRBV4-2; j_gene: TRBJ1-1; abundance: .; d_gene: .; CDR3aa: CAGSQDPGHGEAIF; CDR3nt: TGTGCCGGCAGCCAAGATCCAGGACATGGCGAAGCTATCTTT
v_gene: TRBV29-1; j_gene: TRBJ1-1; abundance: .; d_gene: .; CDR3aa: CNVGSEWGMNTEACF; CDR3nt: TGCAATGTTGGATCCGAGTGGGGTATGAACACTGAAGCTTGCTTT
v_gene: TRBV6-2/TRBV6-3; j_gene: TRBJ2-7; abundance: .; d_gene: TRBD2; CDR3aa: CASSYGLVIEQCF; CDR3nt: TGTGCCAGCAGTTACGGACTAGTAATCGAGCAGTGCTTC